These 32 T cell receptor beta chains came from one sample sequenced in a study of Ad26.COV2.S vaccination and SARS-CoV-2 variants. This table comes from immunoSEQ multiplex PCR, and its TCRdb copy is limited to in-frame clones, with some not included. The sample carries about 680,000 clones, around 92% recorded once. The treatment here: 19 received Ad26.COV2.S at low or high dose, single or two shots; 5 received placebo; per-sample allocation not given. Samples analyzed were those drawn on day 63 after the first vaccine or placebo injection. Sequencing was performed on peripheral blood, taken in a trial of Ad26.COV2.S vaccine versus placebo. Receptors originate from a person aged 18-65 years who received the Ad26.COV2.S COVID-19 vaccine or a placebo.

The chain recombines TRBV12-3 or TRBV12-4 with TRBJ1-4; D not resolved. The CDR3 runs 13 residues. The V end lost 3 bases, the J end lost 2 bases, and 4 bases lay between the germline ends. The CDR3 loop is CASSFYTNEKLFF. The CDR3 coding sequence is TGTGCCAGCAGTTTTTATACTAATGAAAAACTGTTTTTT.

The chain uses TRBV9 and TRBJ1-1; TRBD1 might be the D (5 bases). This CDR3 is 13 amino acids long. CDR1 is SGDLS and CDR2 is YYNGEE in the germline V gene. Trimming took 4 bases from V and 6 from J, leaving 13 bases between them. CDR3 residues: CASSTTPTAEAFF. In DNA, the CDR3 is TGTGCCAGCAGCACGACACCGACAGCTGAAGCTTTCTTT.

J is TRBJ1-4 and V is TRBV2; unclear D gene. This CDR3 has 16 amino acids. CDR1 is SNHLY, CDR2 FYNNEI, per germline. V shed 3 bases and J shed 5 bases, with 16 bases lying between them. CDR3: CASSDPLRGLNEKLFF. The CDR3 DNA reads as TGTGCCAGCAGTGACCCCCTCCGTGGGCTAAATGAAAAACTGTTTTTT.

V is TRBV29-1 and J is TRBJ2-7, with 9 bases matching TRBD1. V lost 6 bases to trimming and J lost 2 bases; unmatched junction nucleotides: 8. The CDR3 has 14 residues. Germline CDR1 reads SQVTM; CDR2 reads ANQGSEA. The CDR3 DNA is TGCAGCGTATCCGTCGGGACAGGGACCTACGAGCAGTACTTC. It encodes CSVSVGTGTYEQYF.

The V and J genes are TRBV6-2 or TRBV6-3 and TRBJ2-2, with D maybe TRBD1 (5 bases). The germline V gene has CDR1 MNHEY and CDR2 SVGEGT. The CDR3 is 15 residues long. Trimming took off 2 bases at V and 0 bases at J, with 7 bases between the two ends. The chain's CDR3 is CASSYHRPNTGELFF. The CDR3 bases are TGTGCCAGCAGTTACCACAGGCCGAACACCGGGGAGCTGTTTTTT.

This clone occurred a few times. The chain recombines TRBV3-1 (or the pseudogene TRBV3-2) with TRBJ1-6; TRBD1 is a possible D gene (5 bases). Germline CDR1 reads LGHDT; CDR2 reads YNNKEL (reference sequence). The CDR3 runs to 14 residues. V dropped 3 bases and J dropped 6 bases, with 9 bases sitting between them. The CDR3 DNA reads as TGTGCCAGCAGCCATGTGGGGGTTAATTCACCCCTCCACTTT. Encoded protein: CASSHVGVNSPLHF.

The genes are TRBV30 and TRBJ2-7, with no clear D. Germline V lookup: CDR1 GTSNPN, CDR2 SVGIG (reference sequence). There are 12 residues in the CDR3. The V end was cut by 5 bases, the J end by 0 bases, with 8 bases between. In DNA form, the CDR3 reads TGTGCCTGGGCGTCTAGCTCCTACGAGCAGTACTTC. This sequence encodes CAWASSSYEQYF. The full variable domain, rest sourced from reference TRBV30 and TRBJ2-7, is SQTIHQWPATLVQPVGSPLSLECTVEGTSNPNLYWYRQAAGRGLQLLFYSVGIGQISSEVPQNLSASRPQDRQFILSSKKLLLSDSGFYLCAWASSSYEQYFGPGTRLTVT.

The chain uses TRBV6-5 and TRBJ2-5, with TRBD2 matching over 8 bases. The CDR3 runs 15 residues. Trimming at V came to 0 bases and at J to 4 bases, leaving 4 bases not matched to a gene. The germline CDR1 and CDR2 sequences are MNHEY and SVGAGI. The CDR3 nucleotides are TGTGCCAGCAGTTACTCTTCGCTAGCGGGAGAGACCCAGTACTTC. Its protein is CASSYSSLAGETQYF.

The chain combines TRBV30 with TRBJ2-2, with 8 bases that match TRBD1. This CDR3 is 14 amino acids long. CDR1 and CDR2 from the germline V gene are GTSNPN and SVGIG (reference sequence). V lost 6 bases and J lost 3; bases outside the gene matches: 6. This chain's CDR3 is CACSGGLDTGELFF. CDR3 coding DNA: TGTGCCTGCTCAGGGGGCCTAGACACCGGGGAGCTGTTTTTT. Combining the CDR3 with reference TRBV30 and TRBJ2-2 gives the whole variable domain SQTIHQWPATLVQPVGSPLSLECTVEGTSNPNLYWYRQAAGRGLQLLFYSVGIGQISSEVPQNLSASRPQDRQFILSSKKLLLSDSGFYLCACSGGLDTGELFFGEGSRLTVL.

This clone was picked up a small number of times. V usage is TRBV5-4 and J usage is TRBJ2-6; weak D call: TRBD1 (5 bases). Germline CDR1 and CDR2: SGHNT and YYREEE (reference sequence). The CDR3 is made up of 15 amino acids. Trimming took off 5 bases at V and 3 bases at J, with 12 bases between the two ends. CDR3 protein: CASRPTVGGANVLTF. The CDR3 nucleotides read TGTGCCAGCAGGCCGACAGTGGGTGGGGCCAACGTCCTGACTTTC.

This chain joins TRBV10-3 and TRBJ2-3; no clear D. Trimming took off 6 bases at V and 2 bases at J, with 12 bases between the two ends. The CDR3 is 14 amino acids. CDR1 is ENHRY, CDR2 SYGVKD, per germline. For the CDR3, the DNA is TGTGCCATCAGGATTTCAAAGACCACAGATACGCAGTATTTT. Its protein product is CAIRISKTTDTQYF.

The CDR3 sequence: CASSPRLAGSNYGYTF. The CDR3 DNA follows: TGTGCCAGCTCACCCCGTCTGGCGGGGTCCAACTATGGCTACACCTTC. The chain employs TRBV18 and TRBJ1-2, with D unclear. The CDR3 extends over 16 amino acids. The V gene lost 3 bases and the J gene lost 2 bases, with 16 bases spanning the gap. Germline V gene data show CDR1 as KGHSH and CDR2 as LQKENI.

The chain recombines TRBV29-1 with TRBJ2-5; D may be TRBD1 or TRBD2 (6 bases each). Germline CDR1 reads SQVTM; CDR2 reads ANQGSEA. V dropped 4 bases and J dropped 3 bases, with 24 bases sitting between them. The CDR3 length is 17 residues. This CDR3 is CSVGMGTRGPREETQYF. The CDR3 bases are TGCAGCGTTGGAATGGGGACCCGGGGGCCGCGTGAAGAGACCCAGTACTTC.

This clone showed up just a few times. The chain carries TRBV27 and TRBJ2-2; a weak D match, TRBD1 (5 bases). V lost 3 bases to trimming and J lost 7 bases, with 12 bases between them. There are 14 residues in the CDR3. Germline CDR1 reads MNHEY; CDR2 reads SMNVEV (reference sequence). The CDR3, as DNA: TGTGCCAGCAGTTTGTCAGGGTTAGGCGGGGAGCTGTTTTTT. Amino acid sequence: CASSLSGLGGELFF.

This clone came up once. The rearrangement links TRBV19 to TRBJ2-4, with D possibly TRBD1 on 6 matching bases. Per the germline V gene, CDR1 is LNHDA and CDR2 is SQIVND (reference sequence). Between the trimmed V and J ends, which lost 4 bases and 5 bases, there was a span of 21 bases. This CDR3 is 17 amino acids long. The chain's CDR3 is CASSSTGHPQGENIQYF. The CDR3, as DNA: TGTGCCAGTAGTAGCACAGGGCATCCACAGGGCGAAAACATTCAGTACTTC.

This clone was seen a single time. The V gene is TRBV6-2 or TRBV6-3, the J gene TRBJ2-1, with D possibly TRBD1 on 6 matching bases. Germline V gene lookup returns CDR1 MNHEY and CDR2 SVGEGT. Trimming stripped 5 bases from V and 0 bases from J, with 14 bases between. The CDR3 is 16 residues long. CDR3: CASSQGTQGSYNEQFF. In DNA, the CDR3 is TGTGCCAGCAGTCAGGGGACCCAGGGCTCCTACAATGAGCAGTTCTTC.

The V call is TRBV19, the J call TRBJ1-1, with D uncertain. V lost 5 bases, J lost 4 bases, and 14 bases lay in between. The CDR3 length is 14 residues. CDR1 is LNHDA, CDR2 SQIVND, per germline (reference sequence). The CDR3 here is CASSYRAEGTEAFF. CDR3 DNA sequence: TGTGCCAGTAGTTACCGGGCGGAAGGCACTGAAGCTTTCTTT.

The genes are TRBV7-8 and TRBJ1-1; TRBD1 might be the D (5 bases). V lost 1 base to trimming and J lost 1 base, with 10 bases between them. This CDR3 has 15 residues. Germline V gene sequence: CDR1 SGHVS, CDR2 FQNEAQ. CDR3 sequence (DNA): TGTGCCAGCAGCTTAGAGGCAGGGCGGAACACTGAAGCTTTCTTT. Residues: CASSLEAGRNTEAFF. The full variable domain, completed using reference TRBV7-8 and TRBJ1-1, is GAGVSQSPRYKVAKRGQDVALRCDPISGHVSLFWYQQALGQGPEFLTYFQNEAQLDKSGLPSDRFFAERPEGSVSTLKIQRTQQEDSAVYLCASSLEAGRNTEAFFGQGTRLTVV.

V and J are TRBV28 and TRBJ1-5; D remains unclear. Germline V gene data show CDR1 as MDHEN and CDR2 as SYDVKM. The V gene lost 4 bases and the J gene lost 0 bases, with 16 bases spanning the gap. The CDR3 spans 17 residues. CDR3: CASSSPSGGYSNQPQHF. For the CDR3, the DNA is TGTGCCAGCAGTTCCCCTTCGGGAGGTTATAGCAATCAGCCCCAGCATTTT.

In regard to this clone: The sample has other DNA sequences that encode this CDR3 too. The rearrangement joins TRBV6-5 to TRBJ1-1; D not certain. V lost 3 bases to trimming and J lost 1 base, with 6 bases between them. Germline V gene sequence: CDR1 MNHEY, CDR2 SVGAGI. The CDR3 runs 13 residues. The CDR3 nucleotides read TGTGCCAGCAGTTATAACGAGAACACTGAAGCTTTCTTT. Its translation: CASSYNENTEAFF.

A few counts support this clone. This rearrangement joins TRBV7-9 to TRBJ1-1, with 9 bases that match TRBD1. The CDR3 spans 17 residues. The germline V gene has CDR1 SEHNR and CDR2 FQNEAQ (reference sequence). V trimming: 1 base; J trimming: 6 bases; junction bases outside the gene matches: 12. This CDR3 is CASSLVRGTGSPAEAFF. The CDR3 DNA is TGTGCCAGCAGCTTAGTGAGGGGGACAGGGAGTCCCGCTGAAGCTTTCTTT.

J is TRBJ2-1 and V is TRBV18; 8 bases are shared with TRBD2. Per the germline V gene, CDR1 is KGHSH and CDR2 is LQKENI. The V and J ends lost 3 bases and 10 bases, in that order; junction bases with no gene match: 8. The CDR3 is 14 amino acids. CDR3 residues: CASSPLSGGREQFF. CDR3 bases: TGTGCCAGCTCACCTCTATCGGGGGGGCGGGAGCAGTTCTTC.

J is TRBJ2-5 and V is TRBV5-1, with D unclear. Trimming cost V 2 bases and J 7 bases, with 12 bases left between them. CDR1 SGHRS and CDR2 YFSETQ come from the germline V gene. The CDR3 runs to 13 residues. The chain's CDR3 is CASSLAETGTQYF. The CDR3 nucleotides read TGCGCCAGCAGCTTAGCAGAGACTGGGACCCAGTACTTC.

This clone was recorded once. The CDR3 coding sequence is TGTGCCAGTCGGTGGGGCGGTGATACGCAGTATTTT. This codes for CASRWGGDTQYF. The V and J genes are TRBV12-3 or TRBV12-4 and TRBJ2-3, with D possibly matching TRBD1 (5 bases). V gave up 9 bases and J gave up 6 bases, with 13 bases separating them. CDR3 size: 12 residues.

The CDR3 protein is CASSIGGVSGANVLTF. The CDR3 DNA is TGTGCCAGTAGTATAGGGGGGGTCTCTGGGGCCAACGTCCTGACTTTC. The chain has TRBV19 and TRBJ2-6, with a tentative D call TRBD2 (6 bases). The germline V gene encodes CDR1 LNHDA and CDR2 SQIVND (reference sequence). V was pared by 1 base and J by 0 bases, with 7 bases between. The CDR3 extends over 16 amino acids.

About this clone itself: Its ends do not fully match the called genes, so a read error is possible. The V call is TRBV7-7, the J call TRBJ2-1, with 7 nucleotides matching TRBD1. This CDR3 is built from 15 residues. CDR1 SSHAT and CDR2 FNYEAQ come from the germline V gene (reference sequence). The CDR3 loop is CASSPDRVNYNEQFF. In DNA, the CDR3 is TGTGCTAGCAGCCCTGACAGGGTCAACTACAATGAGCAGTTCTTC.

V usage is TRBV9 and J usage is TRBJ1-3, with D unclear. Germline V gene sequence: CDR1 SGDLS, CDR2 YYNGEE. The CDR3 has 14 amino acids. V was pared by 1 base and J by 2 bases, with 7 bases between. CDR3 DNA: TGTGCCAGCAGCGTACAAGGGACTGGAAACACCATATATTTT. It specifies CASSVQGTGNTIYF.

The rearrangement joins TRBV3-1 (or the pseudogene TRBV3-2) to TRBJ2-3; 8 bases line up with TRBD2. Looked up from germline, CDR1 is LGHDT and CDR2 is YNNKEL (reference sequence). The CDR3 is 16 amino acids. The ends lost 5 bases at V and 0 bases at J; junction bases unmatched: 7. The CDR3 bases are TGTGCCAGCAGCTCATTAGCGGGGTCCAGCACAGATACGCAGTATTTT. This translates into CASSSLAGSSTDTQYF.

The CDR3 is CASSQEGGGASSEQYF. CDR3 bases: TGTGCCAGCAGCCAAGAAGGAGGTGGAGCCTCCAGCGAGCAGTACTTC. The V call is TRBV4-2, the J call TRBJ2-7, with D perhaps TRBD2 (5 bases). Trimming shortened V by 0 bases and J by 6 bases, and 18 bases separated the two germline ends. The germline gives CDR1 LGHNA, CDR2 YNFKEQ. The CDR3 runs 16 residues.

This rearrangement joins TRBV24-1 to TRBJ2-3; 10 bases align to TRBD2. V shed 4 bases, J shed 2 bases, and the junction held 5 bases outside the gene matches. Germline V gene lookup returns CDR1 KGHDR and CDR2 SFDVKD. The CDR3 extends over 16 amino acids. CDR3 sequence reads: CATSDPSGRVTDTQYF. The CDR3 coding sequence is TGTGCCACCAGTGACCCCAGCGGGAGGGTCACAGATACGCAGTATTTT.

Comments on this clone: One end of the junction does not line up with germline, which may come from a read error. The CDR3 reads CASSPSGGARNIQYF. The CDR3 DNA is TGTGCCAGCAGCCCCTCCGGGGGGGCCAGAAACATTCAGTACTTC. V usage is TRBV11-3 and J usage is TRBJ2-4; 8 bases map to TRBD2. Looked up from germline, CDR1 is SGHNT and CDR2 is YENEEA. The CDR3 sequence is 15 residues long.

The sample holds a few counts of this clone. Other DNA sequences in the sample encode the same CDR3. The rearrangement joins TRBV11-2 to TRBJ2-7, with D uncertain. The CDR3 spans 11 residues. Trimming left V 1 base short and J 4 bases short, with 2 bases between. CDR1 is SGHAT, CDR2 FQNNGV, per germline. CDR3 region: CASSLAYEQYF. DNA for the CDR3: TGTGCCAGCAGCTTAGCGTACGAGCAGTACTTC.